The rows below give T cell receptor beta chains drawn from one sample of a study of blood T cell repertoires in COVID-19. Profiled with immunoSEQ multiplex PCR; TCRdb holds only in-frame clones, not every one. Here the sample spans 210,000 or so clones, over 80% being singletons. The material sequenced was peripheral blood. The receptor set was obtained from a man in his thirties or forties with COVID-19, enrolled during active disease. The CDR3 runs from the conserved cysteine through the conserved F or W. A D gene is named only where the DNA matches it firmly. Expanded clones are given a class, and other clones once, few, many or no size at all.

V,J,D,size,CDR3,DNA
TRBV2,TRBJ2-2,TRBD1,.,CASRSNLRTGALNTGELFF,TGTGCCAGCAGGTCTAACCTTCGGACAGGGGCCCTGAACACCGGGGAGCTGTTTTTT
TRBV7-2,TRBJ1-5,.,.,CASSLELRRNQPQHF,TGTGCCAGCAGCTTAGAGCTGCGTCGCAATCAGCCCCAGCATTTT
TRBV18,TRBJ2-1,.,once,CASSPRGRGAVYNEQFF,TGTGCCAGCTCACCCAGGGGACGGGGGGCTGTTTACAATGAGCAGTTCTTC
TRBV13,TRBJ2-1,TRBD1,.,CASSSFGQGDEQFF,TGTGCCAGCAGCTCCTTCGGACAGGGGGATGAGCAGTTCTTC
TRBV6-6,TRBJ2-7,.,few,CASSHPGDYEQYF,TGTGCCAGCAGTCACCCGGGGGATTACGAGCAGTACTTC
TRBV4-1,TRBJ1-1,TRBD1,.,CASSPRQGVGTEAFF,TGCGCCAGCAGCCCTAGACAGGGGGTTGGTACTGAAGCTTTCTTT
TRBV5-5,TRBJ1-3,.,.,CASSLEERYSGNTIYF,TGTGCCAGCAGCTTGGAGGAGAGATACTCTGGAAACACCATATATTTT
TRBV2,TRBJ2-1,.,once,CASRDSRYEQFF,TGTGCCAGCAGGGACAGTAGGTATGAGCAGTTCTTC
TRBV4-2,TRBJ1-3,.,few,CASSQSAGSGNTIYF,TGTGCCAGCAGCCAATCTGCAGGGTCTGGAAACACCATATATTTT
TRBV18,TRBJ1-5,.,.,CASSPLTGPNQPQHF,TGTGCCAGCTCACCACTGACAGGACCCAATCAGCCCCAGCATTTT
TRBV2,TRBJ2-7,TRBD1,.,CASSGLPGQGSYEQYF,TGTGCCAGCAGTGGTCTTCCGGGACAGGGTAGCTACGAGCAGTACTTC
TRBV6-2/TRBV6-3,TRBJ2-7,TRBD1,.,CASSKGQGISYEQYF,TGTGCCAGCAGCAAGGGACAGGGGATCTCCTACGAGCAGTACTTC
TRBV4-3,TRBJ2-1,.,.,CASSQEGNYNEQFF,TGCGCCAGCAGCCAAGAGGGCAACTACAATGAGCAGTTCTTC
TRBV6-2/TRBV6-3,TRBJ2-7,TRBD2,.,CASSRLAGEQYF,TGTGCCAGCAGCAGACTAGCGGGCGAGCAGTACTTC
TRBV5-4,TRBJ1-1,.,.,CASSAVREEAFF,TGTGCCAGCAGCGCGGTCAGGGAAGAAGCTTTCTTT
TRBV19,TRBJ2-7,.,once,CASSTSASEAFDEQYF,TGTGCCAGTAGTACCTCCGCTTCCGAGGCCTTCGACGAGCAGTACTTC
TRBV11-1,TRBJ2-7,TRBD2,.,CASSLYGLAPSYEQYF,TGTGCCAGCAGCTTATACGGACTAGCGCCCTCCTACGAGCAGTACTTC
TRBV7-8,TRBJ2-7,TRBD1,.,CASSSGTGALEQYF,TGTGCCAGCAGCTCCGGGACAGGGGCCCTCGAGCAGTACTTC
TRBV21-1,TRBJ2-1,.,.,CASSKMGGRRNEQFF,TGTGCCAGCAGCAAAATGGGCGGGAGACGGAATGAGCAGTTCTTC
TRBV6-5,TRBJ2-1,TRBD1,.,CASKTGVNEQFF,TGTGCCAGCAAGACAGGGGTGAATGAGCAGTTCTTC
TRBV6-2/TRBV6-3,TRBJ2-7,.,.,CASSYGPTYEQYF,TGTGCCAGCAGTTACGGGCCTACCTACGAGCAGTACTTC
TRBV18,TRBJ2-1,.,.,CASSPTGGSYNEQFF,TGTGCCAGCTCCCCGACCGGGGGCTCCTACAATGAGCAGTTCTTC
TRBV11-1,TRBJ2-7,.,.,CASSVNIIGYEQYF,TGTGCCAGCTCAGTCAATATTATTGGTTACGAGCAGTACTTC
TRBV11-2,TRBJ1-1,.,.,CASSLWEGTEAFF,TGTGCCAGCAGCTTATGGGAGGGGACTGAAGCTTTCTTT
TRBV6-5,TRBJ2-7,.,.,CASSPRGARDEQYF,TGTGCCAGCAGCCCCCGGGGGGCTAGGGACGAGCAGTACTTC
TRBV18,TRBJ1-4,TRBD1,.,CASSRDRDELFF,TGTGCCAGCTCACGCGACAGGGACGAACTGTTTTTT
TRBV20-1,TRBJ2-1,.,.,CSARTYNEQFF,TGCAGTGCTCGTACCTACAATGAGCAGTTCTTC
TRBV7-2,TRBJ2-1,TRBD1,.,CASSRSVGQASSSYNEQFF,TGTGCCAGCAGCCGGAGTGTAGGACAGGCTTCGAGCTCCTACAATGAGCAGTTCTTC
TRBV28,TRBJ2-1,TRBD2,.,CASSFPRYLFGTSGMDEQFF,TGTGCCAGCAGTTTTCCCCGTTACCTCTTTGGGACTAGCGGGATGGATGAGCAGTTCTTC
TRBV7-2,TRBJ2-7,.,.,CASSLAGGSYEQYF,TGTGCCAGCAGCTTAGCGGGGGGTTCCTACGAGCAGTACTTC
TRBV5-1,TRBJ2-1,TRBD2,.,CASSIGTSGGSYNEQFF,TGCGCCAGCAGCATCGGGACTAGCGGGGGGTCCTACAATGAGCAGTTCTTC
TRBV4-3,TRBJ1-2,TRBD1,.,CASSQDPNGQGNGYTF,TGCGCCAGCAGCCAAGACCCGAACGGACAGGGAAATGGCTACACCTTC
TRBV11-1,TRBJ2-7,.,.,CASSFETVGYEQYF,TGTGCCAGCAGCTTTGAAACGGTCGGCTACGAGCAGTACTTC
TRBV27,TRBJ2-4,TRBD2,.,CASSPLMGLAGVGKNIQYF,TGTGCCAGCAGTCCACTTATGGGACTAGCGGGAGTGGGAAAAAACATTCAGTACTTC
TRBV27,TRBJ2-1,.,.,CASSLRGGGYNEQFF,TGTGCCAGCAGTTTAAGGGGGGGCGGGTACAATGAGCAGTTCTTC
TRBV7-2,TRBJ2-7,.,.,CASSLQSYEQYF,TGTGCCAGCAGCCTGCAGTCCTACGAGCAGTACTTC
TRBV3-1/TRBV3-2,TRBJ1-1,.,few,CASSRGGTEAFF,TGTGCCAGCAGCCGCGGGGGCACTGAAGCTTTCTTT
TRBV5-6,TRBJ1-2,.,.,CASRPGVVYGYTF,TGTGCCAGCAGGCCGGGAGTCGTCTATGGCTACACCTTC
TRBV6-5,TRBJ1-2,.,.,CASSSSLMGYTF,TGTGCCAGCAGTTCGTCCCTTATGGGCTACACCTTC
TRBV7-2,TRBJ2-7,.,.,CASSLSGQASAGSYEQYF,TGTGCCAGCAGCTTATCGGGACAGGCCTCAGCGGGATCCTACGAGCAGTACTTC
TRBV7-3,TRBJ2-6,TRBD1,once,CASSPIDREGAGANVLTF,TGTGCCAGCAGCCCTATAGACAGGGAAGGGGCTGGGGCCAACGTCCTGACTTTC